The 15 T cell receptor beta chains below all came from one sample that was sequenced in a study of sequential checkpoint blockade in melanoma. Clones were sequenced by immunoSEQ multiplex PCR, and TCRdb holds only the in-frame ones, with some missing. The sample consists of about 19,000 clones, around two thirds of them appearing once. The treatment was: randomized to nivolumab then ipilimumab (arm A) or the reverse (arm B). Sequenced material: CD8+ T cells sorted from blood (inferred from file names), taken from a patient given nivolumab and ipilimumab in sequence. The receptors come from a human donor with melanoma.

The chain couples TRBV7-9 to TRBJ2-7, with D maybe TRBD1 (5 bases). Trimming took off 3 bases at V and 3 bases at J, with 12 bases between the two ends. The CDR3 consists of 14 residues. Germline assignment: CDR1 SEHNR and CDR2 FQNEAQ (reference sequence). The CDR3 reads CASSLGRGYYEQYF. The CDR3, as DNA: TGTGCCAGCAGCTTGGGTAGGGGCTACTACGAGCAGTACTTC.

In this sample, this clone turned up a few times. The V gene is TRBV11-2, the J gene TRBJ1-1, with D perhaps matching TRBD1 (6 bases). Per germline, CDR1 SGHAT and CDR2 FQNNGV. V was cut by 4 bases and J by 4 bases, with 16 bases left in between. CDR3 length equals 15 residues. CDR3 protein: CASSYDRGGGTEAFF. In nucleotides, the CDR3 is TGTGCCAGCAGCTACGATAGGGGGGGAGGCACTGAAGCTTTCTTT.

The chain carries TRBV2 and TRBJ1-1, with D possibly TRBD1 on 5 matching bases. Trimming cost V 6 bases and J 6 bases, with 17 bases left between them. CDR3 length: 14 amino acids. CDR1 is SNHLY, CDR2 FYNNEI, per germline. The CDR3 here is CASREPGGSAEAFF. CDR3 coding DNA: TGTGCCAGCAGGGAACCGGGGGGGAGCGCTGAAGCTTTCTTT.

The CDR3 loop reads CASSYREGLAGGLQETQYF. The CDR3 DNA reads TGTGCCAGCAGTTACAGGGAAGGACTAGCGGGGGGCCTTCAAGAGACCCAGTACTTC. This chain joins TRBV28 and TRBJ2-5, with TRBD2 matching over 14 bases. J gave up 2 bases and V 4 bases, and 12 bases lay outside the gene matches. This CDR3 has 19 amino acids. Germline V gene data show CDR1 as MDHEN and CDR2 as SYDVKM.

This chain connects TRBV5-6 to TRBJ2-3; D uncertain. Looked up from germline, CDR1 is SGHDT and CDR2 is YYEEEE. The V gene lost 2 bases and the J gene lost 4 bases, with 5 bases spanning the gap. The CDR3 is 12 amino acids. The CDR3 bases are TGTGCCAGCAGCTTACAACCAGATACGCAGTATTTT. It is translated as CASSLQPDTQYF.

V and J are TRBV5-4 and TRBJ1-2; unclear D gene. From germline, CDR1 is SGHNT and CDR2 YYREEE (reference sequence). V dropped 3 bases and J dropped 8 bases, with 17 bases sitting between them. The CDR3 loop spans 14 amino acids. The CDR3, as DNA: TGTGCCAGCAGCTCTAACGCTCTCCTGAGGGGCTACACCTTC. It encodes CASSSNALLRGYTF. The variable domain in full, completed from reference TRBV5-4 and TRBJ1-2, reads ETGVTQSPTHLIKTRGQQVTLRCSSQSGHNTVSWYQQALGQGPQFIFQYYREEENGRGNFPPRFSGLQFPNYSSELNVNALELDDSALYLCASSSNALLRGYTFGSGTRLTVV.

The CDR3 region has the DNA TGCAGCGCGGAGGTCCGTCGTCAGGAGCAGTACTTC. Translation gives CSAEVRRQEQYF. The chain links TRBV29-1 to TRBJ2-7; a weak D match, TRBD2 (5 bases). The CDR3 extends over 12 amino acids. With 7 bases removed from V and 7 bases from J, the gap between germline ends came to 17 bases. CDR1 is SQVTM and CDR2 is ANQGSEA in the germline V gene.

The count of this clone is one. The chain is built from TRBV5-1 and TRBJ2-7, with 9 bases that match TRBD1. J gave up 2 bases and V 1 base, and 7 bases lay outside the gene matches. The V gene's germline CDR1 is SGHRS and CDR2 YFSETQ. The CDR3 contains 16 residues. The CDR3 is CASSLTTGGPPYEQYF. In DNA, the CDR3 is TGCGCCAGCAGCTTGACTACAGGGGGCCCTCCCTACGAGCAGTACTTC.

V is TRBV25-1 and J is TRBJ2-5; 7 nucleotides match TRBD1. This CDR3 comprises 15 residues. The J segment lost 7 bases and the V segment lost 4 bases, leaving 12 bases of the junction unmatched. Per the germline V gene, CDR1 is MGHDK and CDR2 is SYGVNS. The CDR3 bases are TGTGCCAGCAGTGCACGGACAGGTCTAGGGGGGACCCAGTACTTC. Translation: CASSARTGLGGTQYF.

This sequence joins TRBV2 and TRBJ1-1, with a weak D call TRBD1 (5 bases). V lost 10 bases, J lost 7 bases, and 19 bases lay in between. The length of the CDR3 is 13 residues. In germline, CDR1 is SNHLY, CDR2 FYNNEI. CDR3 DNA sequence: TGTGCCACCCAGGGACTTGACGGGAATGAAGCTTTCTTT. Protein: CATQGLDGNEAFF. Full variable domain (missing parts from reference TRBV2 and TRBJ1-1): EPEVTQTPSHQVTQMGQEVILRCVPISNHLYFYWYRQILGQKVEFLVSFYNNEISEKSEIFDDQFSVERPDGSNFTLKIRSTKLEDSAMYFCATQGLDGNEAFFGQGTRLTVV.

The CDR3 is CASSLGNGGQVEQYF. For the CDR3, the DNA is TGTGCCAGCAGTTTAGGGAACGGGGGACAGGTAGAGCAGTACTTC. The V and J genes are TRBV27 and TRBJ2-7, with 8 bases lining up with TRBD1. Germline V gene data show CDR1 as MNHEY and CDR2 as SMNVEV (reference sequence). The length of the CDR3 is 15 residues. V trimming: 2 bases; J trimming: 7 bases; junction bases outside the gene matches: 10.

The V gene is TRBV5-6, the J gene TRBJ2-7; no firm D call. Germline V gives CDR1 SGHDT, CDR2 YYEEEE. V lost 0 bases and J lost 1, with 8 bases in between. CDR3 length equals 14 residues. This CDR3 reads CASSLAWQSYEQYF. The CDR3 nucleotides are TGTGCCAGCAGCTTGGCCTGGCAGTCCTACGAGCAGTACTTC.

This clone is medium-sized within its sample. The chain uses TRBV19 and TRBJ1-2, with D possibly matching TRBD1 (6 bases). Trimming removed 3 bases at V and 4 bases at J, with 9 bases between. CDR1 is LNHDA and CDR2 is SQIVND in the germline V gene (reference sequence). There are 13 residues in the CDR3. CDR3 nucleotides: TGTGCCAGTAGTATGGACAGCTTCTATGGCTACACCTTC. Translated, it gives CASSMDSFYGYTF.

The genes are TRBV28 and TRBJ1-2, with 9 bases fitting TRBD1. V trimming: 4 bases; J trimming: 4 bases; junction bases outside the gene matches: 7. The CDR3 sequence is 15 residues long. CDR1 is MDHEN and CDR2 is SYDVKM in the germline V gene. The CDR3 loop reads CASSSRTDRGYGYTF. CDR3 nucleotide sequence: TGTGCCAGCAGTTCCCGCACGGACAGGGGCTATGGCTACACCTTC.

The gene calls are TRBV7-9 and TRBJ2-7; D gene ambiguous. Deletions cut 5 bases from V and 3 bases from J, with 11 bases between. The CDR3 has 13 residues. Germline V gene lookup returns CDR1 SEHNR and CDR2 FQNEAQ (reference sequence). The CDR3 loop reads CASSPPTDYEQYF. The CDR3 region has the DNA TGTGCCAGCAGCCCGCCGACTGACTACGAGCAGTACTTC.